This T cell receptor (beta chain) was observed in a study of T cell repertoires in cytomegalovirus infection. Turning to the study itself: Matching HLA type, along with CMV infection, was indicated by public TCR beta signatures. General study findings and limits: Public TCR beta family frequency separated CMV-and-HLA carriers, including in an independent cohort.

Germline V gene lookup returns CDR1 SNHLY and CDR2 FYNNEI. The CDR3 is 11 amino acids. V lost 2 bases and J lost 11, with 10 bases in between. TCRdb itself ran the reads through MiXCR, one entry per CDR3 protein. The sample consists of around 190,000 distinct CDR3 sequences, around 14% of them appearing once. Comments on this clonotype: Its antigen is not identified.

Sequencing was carried out using PBMCs. This receptor was obtained from a human donor in good health (CMV status not recorded). Some clones in this sample may be carry-over from other donors' samples. This rearrangement joins TRBV2 to TRBJ2-7; D is ambiguous. This CDR3 reads CASSERGGEYF. As DNA, the CDR3 is TGTGCCAGCAGTGAAAGAGGTGGCGAGTACTTC.